Sequencing of this T cell receptor (beta chain) was carried out in a study of CD8+ T cells in alopecia areata. Extracted RNA was reverse transcribed into cDNA, the sequencing template. The protocol was immunoSEQ multiplex PCR, while the TCRdb copy is restricted to in-frame clones and leaves out a portion. This sample has about 90,000 clones, with 40% to 50% found just once. Broader study findings: Tofacitinib delivered significant drops in scalp clonality and in expanded CD8+ clones among the top 100.

With V trimmed by 8 bases and J by 6 bases, 8 bases remained unmatched. Per germline, CDR1 SNHLY and CDR2 FYNNEI. The length of the CDR3 is 13 residues. Noted treatment: oral pan-JAK inhibitor, 5-10 mg twice daily. Worth noting for this clone: Its cognate antigen is unknown.

The sequence derives from a human donor with alopecia areata. The sample in question was CD8+ T cells sorted from blood, obtained at week 24, from a patient treated with tofacitinib. V usage is TRBV2 and J usage is TRBJ1-1, with 8 positions matching TRBD1. The CDR3 region has the DNA TGTGCCAGCGACGGGACAGGAGCCGCTGAAGCTTTCTTT. This encodes CASDGTGAAEAFF.